The clone carrying this T cell receptor (beta chain) was seen many times. Its antigen is not known. This record belongs to a study of T-cell reconstitution after alpha-beta-depleted transplantation in children. Overall study results and limits: Recipient T cells and thymic progenitors that survived were the source of the high TCRbeta diversity seen at day 60 in some patients. It was reported that alpha-beta T cells came from several hundred expanded graft clones (about two months after transplant). T-cell counts and diversity at one year post-transplant came mainly from newly produced T cells.

Unique molecular identifiers were incorporated when the TCRbeta library was constructed. TCRdb processed the PCR reads anew with MiXCR; each CDR3 protein has one entry. Of approximately 350,000 distinct CDR3 sequences listed, around 15% are singletons. Trimming shortened V by 1 base and J by 4 bases, and 6 bases separated the two germline ends. This CDR3 has 13 residues. This TCR was sampled from a male patient aged 2-15 years who had a stem cell transplant for acute lymphoblastic leukemia, so the T cells may come from the graft donor. This rearrangement joins TRBV12-3 or TRBV12-4 to TRBJ2-3, with no clear D. The material was PBMCs, mostly from graft donor cells, obtained 360 days after TCRalphabeta/CD19-depleted stem cell transplant. CDR3 in DNA: TGTGCCAGCAGTTTAGACCATCCAGATACGCAGTATTTT. Protein: CASSLDHPDTQYF.